A selection of T cell receptor beta chains follows, all from one sample in a study of identical twins. MiXCR, run by TCRdb on the 5' RACE reads, gives a single entry per CDR3 protein. The sample records 250,000 to 300,000 distinct CDR3 sequences, about 8.3% being singletons. Another study also made use of these data, one on yellow fever vaccine responses in identical twins.

Sequencing was done on a sample of CD8+ T cells sorted from blood. These receptors all come from a woman aged 18 to 35 in good health. Each CDR3 is given with its conserved first and last residue. D genes are given only for firm matches. Expanded clones get a size class; other rows say once, few or many, or leave the size out.

j_gene: TRBJ2-5; d_gene: TRBD2; abundance: NA; v_gene: TRBV4-3; CDR3nt: TGCGCCAGCAGCCAAGATCGAGGCGGGAGTGAGACCCAGTACTTC; CDR3aa: CASSQDRGGSETQYF
j_gene: TRBJ1-2; d_gene: TRBD1; abundance: NA; v_gene: TRBV27; CDR3nt: TGTGCCAGCAGTTGGGACAGGAGTGGAAATGGCTACACCTTC; CDR3aa: CASSWDRSGNGYTF
j_gene: TRBJ2-7; d_gene: NA; abundance: few; v_gene: TRBV29-1; CDR3nt: TGCAGCGTTGAACTCGCGGGGGCCAACTACGAGCAGTACTTC; CDR3aa: CSVELAGANYEQYF
j_gene: TRBJ2-4; d_gene: NA; abundance: NA; v_gene: TRBV21-1; CDR3nt: TGTGCCAGCAGCGTGAGTTCCCCCCAGAAAAACATTCAGTACTTC; CDR3aa: CASSVSSPQKNIQYF
j_gene: TRBJ1-1; d_gene: NA; abundance: many; v_gene: TRBV5-1; CDR3nt: TGCGCCAGCAGCTTGAGACAGCCCTTGAACACTGAAGCTTTCTTT; CDR3aa: CASSLRQPLNTEAFF
j_gene: TRBJ2-6; d_gene: NA; abundance: many; v_gene: TRBV6-5; CDR3nt: TGTGCCAGCAGTTACTTTTTGGAGGTAGGGCCCTCTGGGGCCAACGTCCTGACTTTC; CDR3aa: CASSYFLEVGPSGANVLTF
j_gene: TRBJ2-2; d_gene: TRBD2; abundance: many; v_gene: TRBV4-3; CDR3nt: TGCGCCAGCAGCCAAGATTCGGGCGGGGGTCGGGCCGGGGAGCTGTTTTTT; CDR3aa: CASSQDSGGGRAGELFF
j_gene: TRBJ2-7; d_gene: NA; abundance: few; v_gene: TRBV12-3/TRBV12-4; CDR3nt: TGTGCCAGCACCCCACAGCTCTCCTACGAGCAGTACTTC; CDR3aa: CASTPQLSYEQYF
j_gene: TRBJ2-7; d_gene: TRBD2; abundance: NA; v_gene: TRBV7-2; CDR3nt: TGTGCCAGCAGCTTAGACATAGCGGGAGGCCCACACTTC; CDR3aa: CASSLDIAGGPHF
j_gene: TRBJ2-3; d_gene: TRBD2; abundance: many; v_gene: TRBV3-1; CDR3nt: TGTGCCAGCAGCCAAGCTGGGGGACTAGGATACACAGATACGCAGTATTTT; CDR3aa: CASSQAGGLGYTDTQYF
j_gene: TRBJ2-1; d_gene: TRBD2; abundance: few; v_gene: TRBV28; CDR3nt: TGTGCCAGCAGTCCGGGCTTGACTAGCGGGATCTATGAGCAGTTCTTC; CDR3aa: CASSPGLTSGIYEQFF
j_gene: TRBJ2-7; d_gene: NA; abundance: NA; v_gene: TRBV24-1; CDR3nt: TGTGCCACCAGTGATACCGGGACCGAAAGGAGGGAGCAGTACTTC; CDR3aa: CATSDTGTERREQYF
j_gene: TRBJ2-7; d_gene: NA; abundance: many; v_gene: TRBV3-1; CDR3nt: TGTGCCAGCAGCCAAGATCTAACGGGGGTACGGGAGCAGTACTTC; CDR3aa: CASSQDLTGVREQYF